This T cell receptor beta chain was sequenced for a study of T cell changes during pregnancy in multiple sclerosis. TCRdb's copy holds only in-frame clones and misses some; the assay was immunoSEQ multiplex PCR. The top ten clones hold roughly 0.35% of a sample with tens of thousands of clones, 85% to 95% of them seen once. There are 13 residues in the CDR3. Looked up from germline, CDR1 is MNHNY and CDR2 is SVGAGI (reference sequence). Trimming took 2 bases from V and 10 from J, leaving 12 bases between them. The origin of this receptor is a female donor with multiple sclerosis, enrolled in a pregnancy study. The sequencing used CD4+ T cells from peripheral blood mononuclear cells, collected before pregnancy. The genes are TRBV6-6 and TRBJ2-1, with a possible D match to TRBD2 (6 bases). The CDR3 coding sequence is TGTGCCAGCAGTTACACGCGGGGCTCCGAGCAGTTCTTC. Translating it yields CASSYTRGSEQFF.